The clone carrying this T cell receptor (beta chain) was found a few times. This entry belongs to a study of blood T cells in healthy people across ages. The use of a sample-barcoded 5' primer and a J-beta primer mix characterized a second PCR of roughly 6 to 11 cycles. The authors tagged each cDNA molecule using a template-switch adaptor with 12 random nucleotides. Each CDR3 protein is one row after TCRdb ran MiXCR on the 5' RACE reads. The sample lists hundreds of thousands of distinct CDR3 sequences; 20% to 30% were seen once. The germline CDR1 and CDR2 sequences are SGHVS and FNYEAQ. CDR3 size: 17 residues. The V and J ends lost 6 bases and 2 bases, in that order; junction bases with no gene match: 5. Aged roughly 6 to 100, donors were systemically healthy Caucasians from Russia. These records were also assigned to another study, of T cells of mothers and their children. That source adds: There were over 8.5 million TCR beta CDR3 reads from each mother and about 3 million from each child. Related mother-child pairs showed slightly, non-significantly higher overlap than unrelated pairs.

Sequenced input: blood. The sequence derives from a boy between 10 and 17 years old in good health. The chain carries TRBV7-6 and TRBJ2-3, with TRBD2 matching over 16 bases. As DNA, the CDR3 is TGTGCCAGCAGGCCCGGGACTAGCGGGGGGGCCACAGATACGCAGTATTTT. Translated: CASRPGTSGGATDTQYF.